The entry that follows covers one T cell receptor beta chain sequence. Its antigen is undetermined. Other DNA sequences in this sample translate to the same CDR3. These data are taken from a study of shared clonotypes between healthy human individuals. Study results and limitations: The study's rarefaction showed incomplete sorted-subset sequencing despite large depth. Among the subsets, naive ones generally showed larger estimated richness than memory ones. In contrast to clonotypes shared by all four donors, non-shared clonotypes had lower generation probabilities.

The V and J ends lost 1 base and 0 bases respectively, with 7 bases between them. The germline CDR1 and CDR2 sequences are SGHDN and FVKESK. The CDR3 is 15 residues long. This table comes from immunoSEQ multiplex PCR, and its TCRdb copy is limited to in-frame clones, with some not included. Counted here are around 1.9 million clones, around 93% occurring once; the ten biggest clones make up about 1.7%. Terminally differentiated effector memory CD45RA+ cells were excluded from the naive CD8 cells, which were CD45RO-negative and positively selected for CCR7. Donors, healthy HIV-negative adults, lacked recent acute infections or vaccinations.

The sequence came from a young man in good health. Some clones in this sample may be carry-over from other donors' samples. The genes are TRBV14 and TRBJ2-1; D is unresolved. The sample taken for sequencing was naive CD8+ T cells from PBMCs. CDR3 nucleotide sequence: TGTGCCAGCAGCCAAGGGGGAAGCTCCTACAATGAGCAGTTCTTC. Residues: CASSQGGSSYNEQFF.